A single sample gave rise to the 3 T cell receptor beta chains below, sequenced in a study of early stage breast cancer tumors. The data were produced by immunoSEQ multiplex PCR, yet TCRdb's version contains in-frame clones alone and is incomplete. The repertoire includes around 28,000 clones, 75% to 90% of them detected once, and roughly 13% sits in the top ten. The sample consisted of blood. These receptors originate from a person between 55 and 70 years old with breast cancer.

The chain combines TRBV2 with TRBJ2-1; D might be TRBD1 (5 bases). This CDR3 is built from 12 residues. CDR1 and CDR2 from the germline V gene are SNHLY and FYNNEI. V dropped 7 bases and J dropped 4 bases, with 8 bases sitting between them. The CDR3 loop is CASTDSYNEQFF. CDR3 DNA: TGTGCCAGCACCGACAGTTACAATGAGCAGTTCTTC.

V and J are TRBV18 and TRBJ2-1; 10 bases map to TRBD2. Germline V gives CDR1 KGHSH, CDR2 LQKENI. This CDR3 is built from 16 residues. V gave up 5 bases and J gave up 8 bases; unmatched junction bases: 12. The CDR3 DNA sequence: TGTGCCAGCTCATCCTGGACTAGCGGCGGGGGGGATGAGCAGTTCTTC. This sequence encodes CASSSWTSGGGDEQFF.

The chain joins TRBV11-3 to TRBJ1-4; weak D call: TRBD1 (5 bases). The CDR3 has 13 amino acids. V was trimmed by 5 bases and J by 8 bases, leaving 12 bases between them. Germline values: CDR1 SGHNT, CDR2 YENEEA. CDR3 region: CASSPEGREKLFF. CDR3 coding DNA: TGTGCCAGCAGCCCGGAGGGGCGGGAAAAACTGTTTTTT.